Listed below are T cell receptor beta chains from one sample, sequenced in a study of T-cell reconstitution after alpha-beta-depleted transplantation in children. TCRdb itself ran the PCR reads through MiXCR, one entry per CDR3 protein. The profile shows approximately 800,000 distinct CDR3 sequences, 15% to 20% of them singletons. The source material was PBMCs, mostly from graft donor cells, sampled 360 days after TCRalphabeta/CD19-depleted stem cell transplant. These receptors all stem from a male patient aged 10-17 years who had a stem cell transplant for acute lymphoblastic leukemia, so the T cells may come from the graft donor. CDR3s include the opening cysteine and the closing phenylalanine or tryptophan. The order of the fields is clone size, J gene, D gene, V gene, CDR3 DNA, CDR3 protein. A D gene is named only where the DNA matches it firmly. Size is stated for part of the rows, as once, few or many counts, or as a class when the clone is expanded.

>many|TRBJ2-1|TRBD2|TRBV20-1
TGCAGTGCTAGGACCGGGAGGGCCTTTGAGCAGTTCTTC
CSARTGRAFEQFF
>few|TRBJ1-5|.|TRBV12-3/TRBV12-4
TGTGCCAGCAGTTTAGGGACAGTGACTCAGCCCCAGCATTTT
CASSLGTVTQPQHF
>.|TRBJ2-4|.|TRBV6-5
TGTGCCAGCAGTTACCCAGGGGAGGGAGCCAAAAACATTCAGTACTTC
CASSYPGEGAKNIQYF
>.|TRBJ2-1|.|TRBV7-9
TGTGCCAGCAGCTTCGGGGTAGCACAATCCAATGAGCAGTTCTTC
CASSFGVAQSNEQFF
>.|TRBJ2-1|.|TRBV7-2
TGTGCCAGCAGAAGGCAGCCTAACAATGAGCAGTTCTTC
CASRRQPNNEQFF
>.|TRBJ2-7|.|TRBV20-1
TGCAGTGCTAGAGTTCTCAGGGGCGAATCCCGGTCCTACGAGCAGTACTTC
CSARVLRGESRSYEQYF
>few|TRBJ2-7|.|TRBV7-9
TGTGCCAGCAGCCCGGCGGGATCTCCGAACGAGCAGTACTTC
CASSPAGSPNEQYF
>few|TRBJ1-4|TRBD1|TRBV25-1
TGTGCCAGCAGTGAATGGACAGGGCCTAATGAAAAACTGTTTTTT
CASSEWTGPNEKLFF
>few|TRBJ1-5|TRBD1|TRBV7-2
TGTGCCAGCAGCCCAGCGGCAGGACAGGGGGCAACCCAGCATTTT
CASSPAAGQGATQHF
>many|TRBJ2-1|.|TRBV4-1
TGCGCCAGCAGCCAAGGGGTAGCGCCGAGCTCCTACAATGAGCAGTTCTTC
CASSQGVAPSSYNEQFF
>few|TRBJ1-3|.|TRBV18
TGTGCCAGCTCACCACCGAGGGACTACATAAACACCATATATTTT
CASSPPRDYINTIYF
>.|TRBJ2-7|.|TRBV5-1
TGCGCCAGCAGGGGGGACGTCTCCTACGAGCAGTACTTC
CASRGDVSYEQYF
>few|TRBJ2-7|TRBD2|TRBV3-1
TGTGCCAGCAGCCATGCAAGCGGGAGCCCCTCCTACGAGCAGTACTTC
CASSHASGSPSYEQYF
>once|TRBJ2-2|.|TRBV24-1
TGTGCCACCAGTGATTTGAATACCCCACGGGGGTACCTGCGATCCGGGGAGCTGTTTTTT
CATSDLNTPRGYLRSGELFF
>few|TRBJ2-5|.|TRBV14
TGTGCCAGCAGCCAAGTTAGCGGAGGGTCGGAGACCCAGTACTTC
CASSQVSGGSETQYF
>few|TRBJ2-5|.|TRBV6-1
TGTGCCAGCAGTCCCACCAGGTTACAAGAGACCCAGTACTTC
CASSPTRLQETQYF
>.|TRBJ2-5|.|TRBV15
TGTGCCACCAGCAGAGACCTGGTTTCCCAAGAGACCCAGTACTTC
CATSRDLVSQETQYF
>.|TRBJ2-3|.|TRBV29-1
TGCAGCGTTGAACCTCGCGGAGTTACTAGCACAGATACGCAGTATTTT
CSVEPRGVTSTDTQYF
>.|TRBJ2-5|TRBD2|TRBV20-1
TGCAGTGCTAGTAGCGGGAGGAGGGAGGAGACCCAGTACTTC
CSASSGRREETQYF
>few|TRBJ2-7|TRBD1|TRBV13
TGTGCCAGCAGCCCCGCCGGGACAGGGTGGGAGCAGTACTTC
CASSPAGTGWEQYF
>.|TRBJ2-1|.|TRBV28
TGTGCCAGCAGTTTAATGCCAGGGTCTCCTATCAATGAGCAGTTCTTC
CASSLMPGSPINEQFF
>.|TRBJ2-4|.|TRBV5-1
TGCGCCAGCTTCCTATCTAGTGGCAGTCGTAACATTCAGTACTTC
CASFLSSGSRNIQYF
>once|TRBJ2-7|TRBD2|TRBV3-1
TGTGCCAGCAGCCAAGGACTAGCGGTAGACTACGAGCAGTACTTC
CASSQGLAVDYEQYF
>.|TRBJ1-6|TRBD1|TRBV12-3/TRBV12-4
TGTGCCAGCAGGCCTATGGGACAGCCTCTCCACTTT
CASRPMGQPLHF
>few|TRBJ2-2|TRBD1|TRBV9
TGTGCCAGCGGGACAGGGTGGGTCACCGGGGAGCTGTTTTTT
CASGTGWVTGELFF
>.|TRBJ2-1|.|TRBV11-3
TGTGCCAGCAGCCATGACAGAGGCGCCTACAATGAGCAGTTCTTC
CASSHDRGAYNEQFF
>many|TRBJ2-1|TRBD2|TRBV5-1
TGCGCCAGCAGCTTCCCTAGCGGCAATGAGCAGTTCTTC
CASSFPSGNEQFF
>many|TRBJ2-5|.|TRBV29-1
TGCAGCGTTGGTAAGAAGGCGAGACAAGAGACCCAGTACTTC
CSVGKKARQETQYF
>.|TRBJ2-7|.|TRBV5-1
TGCGCCAGCAGCTATGGACAGACCTACGAGCAGTACTTC
CASSYGQTYEQYF
>.|TRBJ2-3|TRBD2|TRBV11-2
TGTGCCAGCAGCTTAGATCCGGGGGTAGCGGGAGGGTTTGCAGATACGCAGTATTTT
CASSLDPGVAGGFADTQYF
>few|TRBJ2-7|TRBD1|TRBV29-1
TGCAGCGTGGTAACCGGGACAGGGGGCCACGAGCAGTACTTC
CSVVTGTGGHEQYF
>.|TRBJ2-3|.|TRBV15
TGTGCCACCAGCGTCCCCTCTGCGGAACCCACAGATACGCAGTATTTT
CATSVPSAEPTDTQYF
>.|TRBJ2-1|TRBD2|TRBV25-1
TGTGCCAGCAGTCGGTCCCCCTTAGGAGGGAGGGCCCTATTGAGCTCCTACAATGAGCAGTTCTTC
CASSRSPLGGRALLSSYNEQFF
>many|TRBJ2-7|TRBD2|TRBV28
TGTGCCAGCAGTTCCAACAGACTAGCGGGAGCCTACGAGCAGTACTTC
CASSSNRLAGAYEQYF
>many|TRBJ2-1|.|TRBV12-5
TGTGCTAGTGGTTTGGTCCAGGTAGGGGAGCAGTTCTTC
CASGLVQVGEQFF
>.|TRBJ2-1|.|TRBV7-9
TGTGCCAGCAGACCTCTAGCGTACAATGAGCAGTTCTTC
CASRPLAYNEQFF
>few|TRBJ2-1|TRBD2|TRBV20-1
TGCAGTGCTAGGAAAAGCGGGGGTTACAATGAGCAGTTCTTC
CSARKSGGYNEQFF
>many|TRBJ2-1|.|TRBV5-1
TGCGCCAGCAAATTCGGGACCCGCTCCTACAATGAGCAGTTCTTC
CASKFGTRSYNEQFF
>once|TRBJ1-5|.|TRBV4-1
TGCGCCAGCAGCCAGGTCGTAGGCTATAGCAATCAGCCCCAGCATTTT
CASSQVVGYSNQPQHF
>few|TRBJ2-4|TRBD2|TRBV27
TGTGCCAGCAGTTCACTAGCGGGAGGGATTAAAAACATTCAGTACTTC
CASSSLAGGIKNIQYF
>few|TRBJ1-2|.|TRBV12-3/TRBV12-4
TGTGCCAGCAGTTACCCCGCGGGCTATGGCTACACCTTC
CASSYPAGYGYTF
>few|TRBJ1-1|.|TRBV11-2
TGTGCCAGCAGCTCCGGTTTCGGGGCGCGTGGCACTGAAGCTTTCTTT
CASSSGFGARGTEAFF
>few|TRBJ2-2|TRBD1|TRBV19
TGTGCCAGAGACGGACAGGGGACGGGAGAAGACGGCGGGGAGCTGTTTTTT
CARDGQGTGEDGGELFF
>.|TRBJ2-7|TRBD2|TRBV4-1
TGCGCCAGCAGCCAAGACCCTAGCGGGACCTACGAGCAGTACTTC
CASSQDPSGTYEQYF
>.|TRBJ2-3|.|TRBV7-8
TGTGCCAGCAGCTTAGCCCCCCCTCCCCGCACAGATACGCAGTATTTT
CASSLAPPPRTDTQYF
>.|TRBJ2-3|.|TRBV20-1
TGCAGTGCTAGAGATTGGGCAGTTAGCACAGATACGCAGTATTTT
CSARDWAVSTDTQYF
>.|TRBJ2-1|TRBD2|TRBV7-7
TGTGCCAGCAGCCCTCACCCCTGGACTAGCGGGAGGAAGAATGAGCAGTTCTTC
CASSPHPWTSGRKNEQFF